A selection of T cell receptor beta chains follows, all from one sample in a study of control samples from healthy donors and cancer patients. Sequencing used immunoSEQ multiplex PCR; TCRdb keeps in-frame clones, though not all of them. Of around 130,000 clones detected, about nine tenths appear once; the ten largest clones hold 6% to 9.5%. The sample consisted of PBMCs. All receptors come from a man aged 45 to 65 with head and neck cancer. The conserved cysteine and the conserved F or W are not part of the CDR3 here.

TRBV3-1/TRBV3-2,TRBJ2-5,ASSQTEEETQY
TRBV3-1/TRBV3-2,TRBJ2-7,ASSLQGALYEQY
TRBV11-2,TRBJ2-3,ASSLDQERSSTDTQY
TRBV5-6,TRBJ2-2,ASSYKTSGIAGELF
TRBV5-4,TRBJ2-3,ASSLALAGPTDTQY
TRBV11-2,TRBJ2-5,ASSPDEFQETQY
TRBV2,TRBJ1-2,ASKSRDTPSGYT
TRBV12-5,TRBJ2-2,ASGLGGTVGELF
TRBV28,TRBJ2-7,ASSLLVREQY
TRBV3-1/TRBV3-2,TRBJ2-3,ASSQEGGGTDTQY
TRBV2,TRBJ1-5,ASSPIGFNWDSNQPQH
TRBV4-2,TRBJ2-7,ASSLGSRVAYEQY
TRBV4-1,TRBJ2-1,ASSQVVWGRSRINEQF
TRBV12-3/TRBV12-4,TRBJ2-1,ASRAGTSNEQF
TRBV15,TRBJ2-7,ATSRDPLASGNYEQY
TRBV30,TRBJ1-2,AWSPGGNYGYT
TRBV7-6,TRBJ2-7,ASSSREAGDYEQY
TRBV6-5,TRBJ1-5,ASQGDGNQPQH
TRBV12-3/TRBV12-4,TRBJ1-6,ASSQGNSPLH
TRBV11-2,TRBJ1-1,ASSLGNEAF
TRBV30,TRBJ1-3,AWGHEGIGNTIY
TRBV7-9,TRBJ2-1,ASSFPGHGQDEQF
TRBV5-6,TRBJ2-3,ASSLGTSARTDTQY
TRBV27,TRBJ1-5,ASSPYSNQPQH
TRBV5-4,TRBJ2-7,ASSSETGASYEQY
TRBV28,TRBJ2-3,ASSLFRGTQY
TRBV3-1/TRBV3-2,TRBJ2-1,ASSQDLLGLRGFDEQF
TRBV9,TRBJ2-1,ASSVVDFSYNEQF
TRBV2,TRBJ2-6,ASRARETSGANVLT
TRBV9,TRBJ2-7,ASIGPRVLSSYEQY
TRBV5-5,TRBJ2-7,ASSLAGAPGHEQY